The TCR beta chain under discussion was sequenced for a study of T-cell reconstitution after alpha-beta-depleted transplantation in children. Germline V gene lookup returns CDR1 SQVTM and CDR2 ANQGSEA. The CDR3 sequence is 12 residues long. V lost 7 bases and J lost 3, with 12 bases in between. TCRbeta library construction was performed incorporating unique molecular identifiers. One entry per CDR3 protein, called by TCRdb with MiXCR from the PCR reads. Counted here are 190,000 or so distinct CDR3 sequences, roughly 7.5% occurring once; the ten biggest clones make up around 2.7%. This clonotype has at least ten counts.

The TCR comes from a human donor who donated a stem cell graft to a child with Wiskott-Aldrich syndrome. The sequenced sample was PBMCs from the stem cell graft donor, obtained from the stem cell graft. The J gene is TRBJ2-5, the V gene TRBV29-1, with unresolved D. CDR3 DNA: TGCAGCGCCGGACCTGGGGAAGAGACCCAGTACTTC. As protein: CSAGPGEETQYF.